The rows below give T cell receptor beta chains drawn from one sample of a study of blood T cells in healthy people across ages. TCRdb re-derived calls from the 5' RACE reads in MiXCR, one entry per CDR3 protein. The sample has roughly 1,700,000 distinct CDR3 sequences, 28% seen once. The material sequenced was blood. These receptor sequences come from a woman in her twenties or thirties in good health. Each CDR3 is given with its conserved first and last residue. The D gene is left open where the match is weak. A row's size may be missing; if present it is once, few, many or a size class.

>TRBD1|.|TRBV9|TRBJ2-7
CAGSGGTGQAYYEQYF
TGTGCCGGCAGCGGAGGGACAGGGCAGGCCTACTACGAGCAGTACTTC
>.|.|TRBV7-2|TRBJ1-1
CASSLVSQLLGTEAFF
TGTGCCAGCAGCTTAGTGAGCCAGCTCCTGGGCACTGAAGCTTTCTTT
>.|many|TRBV7-7|TRBJ2-6
CASSPTEDSGANVLTF
TGTGCCAGCAGCCCCACAGAGGACTCTGGGGCCAACGTCCTGACTTTC
>.|many|TRBV6-1|TRBJ2-7
CASSVGGVYEQYF
TGTGCCAGCAGTGTTGGGGGAGTCTACGAGCAGTACTTC
>TRBD2|.|TRBV7-8|TRBJ2-1
CASSLAPLAGIGHNEQFF
TGTGCCAGCAGCTTAGCCCCTCTAGCGGGCATCGGCCACAATGAGCAGTTCTTC
>TRBD1|few|TRBV15|TRBJ2-3
CATSRKKNRGGTDTQYF
TGTGCCACCAGCAGAAAAAAGAACAGGGGGGGCACAGATACGCAGTATTTT
>.|few|TRBV19|TRBJ1-4
CASSAANGPQSRLFF
TGTGCCAGTAGTGCCGCGAACGGGCCCCAAAGTCGGCTGTTTTTT
>.|few|TRBV9|TRBJ2-6
CASSEDPYSSGANVLTF
TGTGCCAGCAGCGAAGACCCTTACAGCTCTGGGGCCAACGTCCTGACTTTC
>TRBD2|.|TRBV20-1|TRBJ2-5
CSATRVAGGKETQYF
TGCAGTGCTACCCGGGTAGCGGGGGGGAAAGAGACCCAGTACTTC
>TRBD2|once|TRBV2|TRBJ2-1
CATSDPRTSGYNEQFF
TGTGCCACCAGTGACCCGAGGACTAGCGGTTACAATGAGCAGTTCTTC
>.|few|TRBV20-1|TRBJ1-5
CSAHQGSGSNQPQHF
TGCAGTGCACATCAGGGGAGCGGCAGCAATCAGCCCCAGCATTTT
>.|few|TRBV21-1|TRBJ2-5
CASSKVEVFRGETQYF
TGTGCCAGCAGCAAAGTGGAGGTTTTCCGGGGGGAGACCCAGTACTTC
>.|many|TRBV12-3/TRBV12-4|TRBJ1-4
CASSPPGEELFF
TGTGCCAGCAGCCCCCCAGGAGAGGAACTGTTTTTT
>.|.|TRBV5-6|TRBJ1-4
CASSIYDKLNEKLFF
TGTGCCAGCAGCATATACGACAAGTTGAATGAAAAACTGTTTTTT
>.|few|TRBV7-8|TRBJ2-1
CASSPRRDLNEQFF
TGTGCCAGCAGCCCCCGCCGGGACTTGAATGAGCAGTTCTTC
>.|.|TRBV2|TRBJ2-1
CASSENRPGNEQFF
TGTGCCAGCAGTGAGAACAGGCCAGGCAATGAGCAGTTCTTC
>TRBD2|few|TRBV2|TRBJ2-7
CASSAHYRSSPSGGVSYEQYF
TGTGCCAGCAGTGCCCACTACCGCTCTTCCCCTAGCGGGGGGGTCTCCTACGAGCAGTACTTC
>TRBD2|.|TRBV5-1|TRBJ2-5
CASSSPSWREVSQETQYF
TGCGCCAGCAGCTCGCCTTCCTGGCGGGAGGTCTCACAAGAGACCCAGTACTTC
>TRBD2|many|TRBV4-3|TRBJ2-7
CASSQLRLADSTLLVAYEQYF
TGCGCCAGCAGCCAATTGAGGCTAGCGGACTCTACCCTACTAGTAGCTTACGAGCAGTACTTC
>TRBD1|.|TRBV11-2|TRBJ2-1
CASSPRGRGRYNEQFF
TGTGCCAGCAGCCCCAGGGGGCGGGGTCGGTACAATGAGCAGTTCTTC
>TRBD1|few|TRBV7-9|TRBJ2-5
CASSTTRDRGETQYF
TGTGCCAGCAGCACCACCCGAGACAGGGGAGAGACCCAGTACTTC
>TRBD1|few|TRBV5-5|TRBJ1-6
CASSTDRRMDSPLHF
TGTGCCAGCAGCACGGACAGGCGGATGGATTCACCCCTCCACTTT
>TRBD2|once|TRBV20-1|TRBJ2-3
CSANHPSSGEDTQYF
TGCAGTGCTAATCACCCCTCTAGCGGGGAAGATACGCAGTATTTT
>TRBD1|few|TRBV20-1|TRBJ1-2
CSALDPGQGKYGYTF
TGCAGTGCTCTCGATCCGGGACAGGGGAAGTATGGCTACACCTTC